The 20 T cell receptor beta chains below all came from one sample that was sequenced in a study of blood T cells in healthy people across ages (dated by TCRdb to 2014 to 2015). The library relied on 5' RACE. This sample was sequenced with an Illumina HiSeq 2500. The second PCR ran for about 7 to 11 cycles and used a J-beta primer mix along with a sample-barcoded 5' primer. The public reads were quality trimmed at Q25 with fastp and then assembled into clones with MiXCR by TCRdb, keeping productive beta chains. Every CDR3 protein is listed once, alongside the most common genes and DNA of its rows. Here the sample has 950,000 to 1,200,000 distinct CDR3 sequences; 35% to 45% occur a single time. The top ten clonotypes cover roughly 14% of the sample. Sequencing was performed on blood. The receptor set was obtained from a man aged 18-30 years in good health.

The chain uses TRBV20-1 and TRBJ2-7; the D gene is possibly TRBD1 (6 bases). The germline V gene has CDR1 DFQATT and CDR2 SNEGSKA (reference sequence). Trimming took 1 base from V and 2 from J, leaving 9 bases between them. The CDR3 runs to 13 residues. CDR3 sequence: CSARVPGAYEQYF. Written as DNA, the CDR3 is TGCAGTGCTAGAGTACCAGGGGCCTACGAGCAGTACTTC.

V usage is TRBV6-4 and J usage is TRBJ2-5; D not certain. Per the germline V gene, CDR1 is MRHNA and CDR2 is SNTAGT. The CDR3 runs to 13 residues. Trimming took off 2 bases at V and 2 bases at J, with 6 bases between the two ends. CDR3 DNA: TGTGCCAGCAGTGACAATATACAAGAGACCCAGTACTTC. Residues: CASSDNIQETQYF.

The chain is built from TRBV14 and TRBJ1-1, with D tentatively TRBD1 (5 bases). Germline CDR1 SGHDN, CDR2 FVKESK. CDR3 size: 14 residues. V shed 0 bases and J shed 9 bases, with 14 bases lying between them. The CDR3 protein is CASSQEVQGQQAFF. For the CDR3, the DNA is TGTGCCAGCAGCCAAGAGGTTCAGGGTCAGCAAGCTTTCTTT.

The CDR3 DNA sequence: TGCAGCGTTTGGGGTCGAGGGGCTGAAGCTTTCTTT. As protein: CSVWGRGAEAFF. The chain carries TRBV29-1 and TRBJ1-1; possible D gene TRBD1, 5 bases. With 5 bases removed from V and 6 bases from J, the gap between germline ends came to 13 bases. Germline V gives CDR1 SQVTM, CDR2 ANQGSEA. This CDR3 is 12 amino acids long.

The genes are TRBV5-1 and TRBJ2-1, with a possible D match to TRBD1 (6 bases). The V and J ends lost 3 bases and 3 bases respectively, with 13 bases between them. The CDR3 has 15 amino acids. Germline V gene sequence: CDR1 SGHRS, CDR2 YFSETQ. The CDR3 region is CASSSSTGLYNEQFF. For the CDR3, the DNA is TGCGCCAGCAGCTCCTCGACAGGCCTCTACAATGAGCAGTTCTTC.

The chain couples TRBV20-1 to TRBJ1-5; the match to TRBD1 covers 11 bases. Germline V gives CDR1 DFQATT, CDR2 SNEGSKA (reference sequence). CDR3 size: 16 residues. As DNA, the CDR3 is TGCAGAACCAGGGGTGCGGGACAGGGGGTCAGTCAGCCCCAGCATTTT. Protein sequence: CRTRGAGQGVSQPQHF.

The chain has TRBV6-1 and TRBJ1-1; D unresolved. CDR3 size: 14 residues. CDR1 is MNHNS, CDR2 SASEGT, per germline. The ends were cut back, 3 bases at V and 5 bases at J, with 13 bases in the middle. This chain's CDR3 is CASSEPGRRTEAFF. In nucleotides, the CDR3 is TGTGCCAGCAGTGAGCCCGGACGACGGACTGAAGCTTTCTTT.

As regards this clonotype: A much larger clone sits a single nucleotide away, making a read error possible. This chain uses TRBV29-1 with TRBJ2-5; D might be TRBD1 or TRBD2, each matching 6 bases. Matching the DNA end better, TRBJ2-7 makes the J call doubtful. This CDR3 is 14 amino acids long. Germline CDR1 SQVTM, CDR2 ANQGSEA. This CDR3 reads CSVEGQKGGNEQYF. CDR3 nucleotides: TGCAGCGTTGAAGGCCAGAAGGGGGGCAACGAGCAGTACTTC.

The chain uses TRBV20-1 and TRBJ2-1; either TRBD1 or TRBD2 may supply D (6 bases each). Per the germline V gene, CDR1 is DFQATT and CDR2 is SNEGSKA (reference sequence). V was shortened by 1 base and J by 13 bases, with 17 bases between the two germline ends. The CDR3 is made up of 13 amino acids. The CDR3 sequence: CSARGLMGGYQFF. For the CDR3, the DNA is TGCAGTGCTAGAGGCCTAATGGGGGGCTACCAGTTCTTC.

The genes are TRBV5-1 and TRBJ2-1; D is ambiguous. Per the germline V gene, CDR1 is SGHRS and CDR2 is YFSETQ. The V end lost 0 bases, the J end lost 4 bases, and 14 bases lay between the germline ends. The CDR3 is 16 amino acids. CDR3 in DNA: TGCGCCAGCAGCTTGGCTGTGGGGTCGAGGTACAATGAGCAGTTCTTC. Residues: CASSLAVGSRYNEQFF. Drawing the rest from reference TRBV5-1 and TRBJ2-1, the complete variable domain is KAGVTQTPRYLIKTRGQQVTLSCSPISGHRSVSWYQQTPGQGLQFLFEYFSETQRNKGNFPGRFSGRQFSNSRSEMNVSTLELGDSALYLCASSLAVGSRYNEQFFGPGTRLTVL.

The chain combines TRBV2 with TRBJ1-5, with D unresolved. Germline V CDR1 and CDR2: SNHLY, FYNNEI. The CDR3 loop spans 17 amino acids. The V gene lost 5 bases and the J gene lost 0 bases, with 17 bases spanning the gap. The CDR3 here is CASSPPSTEISNQPQHF. The CDR3 DNA is TGTGCCAGCAGTCCACCTTCGACGGAGATTAGCAATCAGCCCCAGCATTTT.

The chain combines TRBV7-2 with TRBJ2-1; TRBD2 matches at 7 bases. Per the germline V gene, CDR1 is SGHTA and CDR2 is FQGNSA. With 6 bases clipped from V and 5 bases from J, the junction kept 19 bases outside the gene matches. The CDR3 runs to 18 residues. In nucleotides, the CDR3 is TGTGCCAGCAGGATTACATATTCCGGGACTATGGTGAACAATGAGCAGTTCTTC. Encoded protein: CASRITYSGTMVNNEQFF. The whole variable domain, filled in from reference TRBV7-2 and TRBJ2-1, reads GAGVSQSPSNKVTEKGKDVELRCDPISGHTALYWYRQSLGQGLEFLIYFQGNSAPDKSGLPSDRFSAERTGGSVSTLTIQRTQQEDSAVYLCASRITYSGTMVNNEQFFGPGTRLTVL.

This clonotype was observed many times. This chain links TRBV12-3 or TRBV12-4 with TRBJ2-3, with a possible D match to TRBD2 (6 bases). The CDR3 contains 13 residues. Between the trimmed V and J ends, which lost 8 bases and 2 bases, there was a span of 11 bases. CDR3 residues: CASHTSHTDTQYF. CDR3 DNA: TGTGCCAGCCACACTAGCCACACAGATACGCAGTATTTT.

In its sample, this clonotype was seen once. CDR3 sequence (DNA): TGTGCCAGTACTATGGGTAGCGGGGAAAAAGAGACCCAGTACTTC. Encoded protein: CASTMGSGEKETQYF. The chain combines TRBV11-2 with TRBJ2-7; 8 bases line up with TRBD2. The DNA end is more similar to TRBJ2-5, so the J call may be wrong. CDR1 and CDR2 from the germline V gene are SGHAT and FQNNGV. The CDR3 is 15 amino acids.

This clonotype was counted a few times. The V and J genes are TRBV7-9 and TRBJ1-2; possibly TRBD1 for D (5 bases). V shed 3 bases and J shed 11 bases, with 13 bases lying between them. Germline CDR1 reads SEHNR; CDR2 reads FQNEAQ (reference sequence). CDR3 length equals 12 residues. In DNA, the CDR3 is TGTGCCAGCAGCTTGTTGGCCCCAGGGTACACCTTC. Residues: CASSLLAPGYTF.

The chain joins TRBV9 to TRBJ2-5, with 14 bases that match TRBD2. CDR1 and CDR2 from the germline V gene are SGDLS and YYNGEE. After removal of 4 bases from V and 11 bases from J, the junction contained 16 bases not matched to a gene. This CDR3 comprises 17 residues. CDR3 DNA sequence: TGTGCCAGCAGCCCAAGGACTAGCGGGGGGACATACAATGGGCAGTACTTC. Translating gives CASSPRTSGGTYNGQYF. The variable domain in full, completed from reference TRBV9 and TRBJ2-5, reads DSGVTQTPKHLITATGQRVTLRCSPRSGDLSVYWYQQSLDQGLQFLIQYYNGEERAKGNILERFSAQQFPDLHSELNLSSLELGDSALYFCASSPRTSGGTYNGQYFGPGTRLLVL.

The CDR3: CASSLTQGRSNEQYF. CDR3 bases: TGTGCCAGCAGCCTTACACAGGGCCGCTCTAACGAGCAGTACTTC. The gene calls are TRBV7-2 and TRBJ2-5; D perhaps matches TRBD1 (6 bases). TRBJ2-7 explains the end of the DNA better; the J call may be wrong. The CDR3 totals 15 residues. Germline V gives CDR1 SGHTA, CDR2 FQGNSA.

The V and J genes are TRBV4-2 and TRBJ2-1, with D tentatively TRBD2 (7 bases). V was trimmed by 3 bases and J by 6 bases, leaving 18 bases between them. The germline CDR1 and CDR2 sequences are LGHNA and YNFKEQ. This CDR3 is built from 16 residues. The CDR3 nucleotides read TGTGCCAGCAGCCAGGGAGGGGGGGGAGTCTTCAATGAGCAGTTCTTC. Amino acids: CASSQGGGGVFNEQFF.

The rearrangement joins TRBV29-1 to TRBJ1-2; 8 positions match TRBD1. Germline-derived CDR1 and CDR2 are SQVTM and ANQGSEA. The V gene end was trimmed by 6 bases and the J gene end by 4 bases; junction bases not matched to a gene: 7. The CDR3 spans 13 residues. The CDR3 sequence: CSVKSTGGYGYTF. The CDR3 DNA reads TGCAGCGTAAAAAGTACAGGGGGCTATGGCTACACCTTC.

The chain couples TRBV20-1 to TRBJ2-5; D is unclear. The CDR3 length is 12 residues. The germline gives CDR1 DFQATT, CDR2 SNEGSKA (reference sequence). V dropped 3 bases and J dropped 11 bases, with 16 bases sitting between them. As DNA, the CDR3 is TGCAGTGCTAGCGACACCTTGGATGAGCAGTACTTC. This sequence encodes CSASDTLDEQYF.